This is a list of T cell receptor beta chains from one sample in a study of Tregs in tolerant kidney transplant recipients. Profiling relied on immunoSEQ multiplex PCR, and the TCRdb table lists in-frame clones only, not all of them. The repertoire holds about 15,000 clones, with just under 80% as singletons. The source was Tregs from blood, collected before the transplant. Every receptor here comes from a human donor who received a combined kidney and bone marrow transplant. Each CDR3 is given with its conserved first and last residue. The D gene is left open where the match is weak. Some rows have no size entry. The others give once, few or many, or a class for an expanded clone.

len: 15; v_gene: TRBV7-9; d_gene: TRBD1; j_gene: TRBJ2-1; abundance: -; CDR3aa: CASSLAGQGYNEQFF; CDR3nt: TGTGCCAGCAGCTTAGCGGGACAGGGCTACAATGAGCAGTTCTTC
len: 14; v_gene: TRBV7-2; d_gene: -; j_gene: TRBJ1-5; abundance: -; CDR3aa: CASSLDSGVQPQHF; CDR3nt: TGTGCCAGCAGCTTAGATTCAGGGGTCCAGCCCCAGCATTTT
len: 14; v_gene: TRBV6-1; d_gene: TRBD1; j_gene: TRBJ1-5; abundance: -; CDR3aa: CASSAGGNNQPQHF; CDR3nt: TGTGCCAGCAGTGCAGGGGGAAACAATCAGCCCCAGCATTTT
len: 15; v_gene: TRBV6-5; d_gene: -; j_gene: TRBJ2-5; abundance: -; CDR3aa: CASSSSARGRETQYF; CDR3nt: -
len: 14; v_gene: TRBV9; d_gene: -; j_gene: TRBJ2-2; abundance: -; CDR3aa: CASSVQGLNGELFF; CDR3nt: TGTGCCAGCAGCGTACAGGGGCTAAACGGGGAGCTGTTTTTT
len: 15; v_gene: TRBV7-6; d_gene: TRBD1; j_gene: TRBJ2-3; abundance: -; CDR3aa: CASSLTGTGLDTQYF; CDR3nt: TGTGCCAGCAGCTTGACAGGGACAGGGCTGGATACGCAGTATTTT
len: 14; v_gene: TRBV5-1; d_gene: TRBD1; j_gene: TRBJ2-7; abundance: -; CDR3aa: CASSLGQGATEQYF; CDR3nt: TGCGCCAGCAGCTTGGGACAGGGGGCTACCGAGCAGTACTTC
len: 15; v_gene: TRBV6-4; d_gene: -; j_gene: TRBJ1-2; abundance: few; CDR3aa: CASRPSGGVGYGYTF; CDR3nt: TGTGCCAGCAGGCCCTCAGGAGGGGTCGGCTATGGCTACACCTTC
len: 13; v_gene: TRBV6-6; d_gene: TRBD1; j_gene: TRBJ1-1; abundance: -; CDR3aa: CASSEDRRTEAFF; CDR3nt: TGTGCCAGCAGTGAGGACAGGCGGACTGAAGCTTTCTTT
len: 13; v_gene: TRBV6-6; d_gene: -; j_gene: TRBJ2-3; abundance: -; CDR3aa: CASISHSTDTQYF; CDR3nt: TGTGCCAGCATTTCCCATTCCACAGATACGCAGTATTTT
len: 14; v_gene: TRBV7-7; d_gene: -; j_gene: TRBJ2-1; abundance: -; CDR3aa: CASSLDPRSNEQFF; CDR3nt: TGTGCCAGCAGCTTAGATCCTCGGTCCAATGAGCAGTTCTTC
len: 15; v_gene: TRBV25-1; d_gene: -; j_gene: TRBJ2-2; abundance: -; CDR3aa: CASSDEGRITGELFF; CDR3nt: TGTGCCAGCAGTGATGAGGGCCGGATCACCGGGGAGCTGTTTTTT
len: 14; v_gene: TRBV2; d_gene: -; j_gene: TRBJ2-5; abundance: -; CDR3aa: CASSPDTLQETQYF; CDR3nt: TGTGCCAGCAGTCCCGACACCCTCCAAGAGACCCAGTACTTC
len: 16; v_gene: TRBV7-2; d_gene: -; j_gene: TRBJ1-2; abundance: once; CDR3aa: CASSLRGTTAGYGYTF; CDR3nt: TGTGCCAGCAGCTTAAGAGGCACCACTGCCGGGTATGGCTACACCTTC
len: 14; v_gene: TRBV5-1; d_gene: -; j_gene: TRBJ2-7; abundance: few; CDR3aa: CASSFGGIRYEQYF; CDR3nt: TGCGCCAGCAGCTTTGGAGGGATCCGCTACGAGCAGTACTTC
len: 11; v_gene: TRBV29-1; d_gene: -; j_gene: TRBJ1-2; abundance: -; CDR3aa: CSVRTNYGYTF; CDR3nt: TGCAGCGTCCGTACTAACTATGGCTACACCTTC
len: 12; v_gene: TRBV7-9; d_gene: -; j_gene: TRBJ2-7; abundance: few; CDR3aa: CASSPRGYEQYF; CDR3nt: TGTGCCAGCAGCCCCCGGGGCTACGAGCAGTACTTC
len: 15; v_gene: TRBV18; d_gene: TRBD1; j_gene: TRBJ2-5; abundance: -; CDR3aa: CASSPLGQGGETQYF; CDR3nt: TGTGCCAGCTCACCACTCGGACAGGGTGGGGAGACCCAGTACTTC
len: 14; v_gene: TRBV2; d_gene: -; j_gene: TRBJ1-1; abundance: -; CDR3aa: CASSRIPRGTEAFF; CDR3nt: TGTGCCAGCAGTCGGATTCCTCGAGGCACTGAAGCTTTCTTT
len: 14; v_gene: TRBV5-4; d_gene: TRBD1; j_gene: TRBJ1-2; abundance: -; CDR3aa: CASRPTGQDYGYTF; CDR3nt: TGTGCCAGCAGACCGACGGGACAGGACTATGGCTACACCTTC
len: 14; v_gene: TRBV19; d_gene: -; j_gene: TRBJ1-6; abundance: -; CDR3aa: CASSLDWRTSPLHF; CDR3nt: TGTGCCAGTAGCCTCGACTGGAGGACTTCACCCCTCCACTTT
len: 13; v_gene: TRBV7-2; d_gene: -; j_gene: TRBJ2-1; abundance: -; CDR3aa: CASSLRPLNEQFF; CDR3nt: TGTGCCAGCAGCCTACGTCCCCTGAATGAGCAGTTCTTC
len: 15; v_gene: TRBV5-4; d_gene: TRBD1; j_gene: TRBJ2-5; abundance: -; CDR3aa: CASSLVAGGRETQYF; CDR3nt: TGTGCCAGCAGCTTGGTAGCAGGGGGCCGAGAGACCCAGTACTTC
len: 16; v_gene: TRBV9; d_gene: -; j_gene: TRBJ2-1; abundance: -; CDR3aa: CASSVRDSSSYNEQFF; CDR3nt: TGTGCCAGCAGCGTCCGGGACTCAAGCTCCTACAATGAGCAGTTCTTC
len: 13; v_gene: TRBV5-1; d_gene: -; j_gene: TRBJ2-3; abundance: -; CDR3aa: CASGRGAVDTQYF; CDR3nt: TGCGCCAGCGGCCGGGGGGCTGTGGATACGCAGTATTTT
len: 14; v_gene: TRBV5-1; d_gene: -; j_gene: TRBJ1-1; abundance: -; CDR3aa: CATKSTGGNTEAFF; CDR3nt: TGCGCCACCAAATCGACCGGCGGGAACACTGAAGCTTTCTTT
len: 13; v_gene: TRBV5-1; d_gene: TRBD1; j_gene: TRBJ2-7; abundance: -; CDR3aa: CASSPRTGDEQYF; CDR3nt: TGCGCCAGCAGCCCAAGGACAGGGGACGAGCAGTACTTC
len: 16; v_gene: TRBV4-3; d_gene: -; j_gene: TRBJ1-1; abundance: -; CDR3aa: CASSRIGGRGNTEAFF; CDR3nt: TGCGCCAGCAGCCGAATAGGGGGACGGGGGAACACTGAAGCTTTCTTT
len: 15; v_gene: TRBV7-2; d_gene: -; j_gene: TRBJ2-2; abundance: few; CDR3aa: CASSLGPLWPGELFF; CDR3nt: TGTGCCAGCAGCTTAGGTCCCTTATGGCCCGGGGAGCTGTTTTTT
len: 15; v_gene: TRBV6-1; d_gene: TRBD2; j_gene: TRBJ2-7; abundance: -; CDR3aa: CASSDLAGGTYEQYF; CDR3nt: TGTGCCAGCAGTGATTTAGCGGGGGGGACCTACGAGCAGTACTTC
len: 12; v_gene: TRBV6-5; d_gene: -; j_gene: TRBJ2-5; abundance: once; CDR3aa: CASRSDQETQYF; CDR3nt: TGTGCCAGCAGATCCGACCAAGAGACCCAGTACTTC
len: 16; v_gene: TRBV7-6; d_gene: -; j_gene: TRBJ1-1; abundance: -; CDR3aa: CASSLRHPGSNTEAFF; CDR3nt: TGTGCCAGCAGCTTACGACATCCCGGCAGTAACACTGAAGCTTTCTTT
len: 19; v_gene: TRBV29-1; d_gene: TRBD1; j_gene: TRBJ1-1; abundance: -; CDR3aa: CSVVRFRGTGFNLGTEAFF; CDR3nt: TGCAGCGTTGTCAGATTTCGGGGGACAGGGTTCAATTTGGGCACTGAAGCTTTCTTT
len: 19; v_gene: TRBV28; d_gene: TRBD2; j_gene: TRBJ2-7; abundance: -; CDR3aa: CASSLHPGLAGPRIGEQYF; CDR3nt: TGTGCCAGCAGTTTACACCCCGGGTTAGCGGGACCCCGAATAGGCGAGCAGTACTTC
len: 13; v_gene: TRBV6-6; d_gene: -; j_gene: TRBJ1-2; abundance: -; CDR3aa: CASSQGTNYGYTF; CDR3nt: TGTGCCAGCAGCCAGGGTACCAACTATGGCTACACCTTC
len: 17; v_gene: TRBV10-2; d_gene: TRBD2; j_gene: TRBJ2-7; abundance: -; CDR3aa: CASSESLGLAGVNEQYF; CDR3nt: TGCGCCAGCAGTGAGTCTTTAGGACTAGCGGGGGTTAACGAGCAGTACTTC
len: 16; v_gene: TRBV2; d_gene: TRBD1; j_gene: TRBJ1-2; abundance: few; CDR3aa: CASSPGQSLANYGYTF; CDR3nt: TGTGCCAGCAGTCCGGGACAGTCACTAGCTAACTATGGCTACACCTTC
len: 14; v_gene: TRBV5-1; d_gene: TRBD2; j_gene: TRBJ2-7; abundance: -; CDR3aa: CASSSGTSGSEQYF; CDR3nt: TGCGCCAGCAGCTCCGGGACTAGCGGGAGCGAGCAGTACTTC
len: 13; v_gene: TRBV28; d_gene: -; j_gene: TRBJ2-7; abundance: -; CDR3aa: CASSLRTSGEQYF; CDR3nt: TGTGCCAGCAGTTTGAGGACTTCAGGCGAGCAGTACTTC
len: 14; v_gene: TRBV5-4; d_gene: TRBD1; j_gene: TRBJ2-7; abundance: -; CDR3aa: CASSVGQGTYEQYF; CDR3nt: TGTGCCAGCAGCGTGGGACAGGGCACCTACGAGCAGTACTTC
len: 19; v_gene: TRBV9; d_gene: TRBD2; j_gene: TRBJ2-3; abundance: -; CDR3aa: CASSANPRLAGGWADTQYF; CDR3nt: TGTGCCAGCAGCGCCAACCCAAGACTAGCGGGAGGGTGGGCAGATACGCAGTATTTT
len: 16; v_gene: TRBV9; d_gene: TRBD2; j_gene: TRBJ2-5; abundance: -; CDR3aa: CASSGPGLAGVKTQYF; CDR3nt: TGTGCCAGCAGCGGCCCGGGACTAGCGGGAGTAAAGACCCAGTACTTC
len: 13; v_gene: TRBV14; d_gene: -; j_gene: TRBJ1-2; abundance: once; CDR3aa: CASGGQGNYGYTF; CDR3nt: TGTGCCAGCGGGGGACAAGGAAACTATGGCTACACCTTC
len: 12; v_gene: TRBV7-9; d_gene: -; j_gene: TRBJ2-3; abundance: -; CDR3aa: CASNRGTDTQYF; CDR3nt: TGTGCCAGCAACCGGGGCACAGATACGCAGTATTTT
len: 15; v_gene: TRBV7-2; d_gene: -; j_gene: TRBJ2-7; abundance: -; CDR3aa: CASSLQPGRYYEQYF; CDR3nt: TGTGCCAGCAGCTTACAACCAGGGCGCTACTACGAGCAGTACTTC
len: 16; v_gene: TRBV5-1; d_gene: -; j_gene: TRBJ1-1; abundance: -; CDR3aa: CASSLAPWTENTEAFF; CDR3nt: TGCGCCAGCAGCTTGGCCCCCTGGACAGAGAACACTGAAGCTTTCTTT
len: 13; v_gene: TRBV29-1; d_gene: TRBD1; j_gene: TRBJ1-4; abundance: -; CDR3aa: CSVGQGGGEKLFF; CDR3nt: TGCAGCGTGGGACAGGGGGGAGGCGAAAAACTGTTTTTT
len: 14; v_gene: TRBV2; d_gene: -; j_gene: TRBJ1-4; abundance: -; CDR3aa: CASSPVRGGGKLFF; CDR3nt: TGTGCCAGCAGTCCGGTGAGGGGGGGTGGAAAACTGTTTTTT
len: 15; v_gene: TRBV27; d_gene: TRBD1; j_gene: TRBJ2-1; abundance: -; CDR3aa: CASSLGQGANNEQFF; CDR3nt: TGTGCCAGCAGTTTGGGACAGGGGGCGAACAATGAGCAGTTCTTC
len: 16; v_gene: TRBV7-9; d_gene: TRBD2; j_gene: TRBJ2-1; abundance: -; CDR3aa: CASRLTSGGAWVEQFF; CDR3nt: TGTGCCAGCAGACTCACTAGCGGGGGGGCCTGGGTTGAGCAGTTCTTC
len: 13; v_gene: TRBV5-1; d_gene: TRBD1; j_gene: TRBJ1-2; abundance: -; CDR3aa: CASSWDRGYGYTF; CDR3nt: TGCGCCAGCAGCTGGGACAGGGGCTATGGCTACACCTTC
len: 18; v_gene: TRBV27; d_gene: TRBD2; j_gene: TRBJ2-1; abundance: once; CDR3aa: CASSSSGLAGHSYNEQFF; CDR3nt: TGTGCCAGCAGTTCCTCCGGACTAGCGGGGCATTCCTACAATGAGCAGTTCTTC